This TCR beta chain originates from a study of blood T cells in healthy people across ages. Points from the study as a whole: TCR beta diversity tracked closely with naive T cell percentage.

The second PCR ran roughly 7 to 12 cycles with a sample-barcoded 5' primer and J-beta primers. Every single cDNA molecule received a tag from a template-switch adaptor with 12 random nucleotides. TCRdb called the 5' RACE reads again in MiXCR, with one record for every CDR3 protein. The data contain about 640,000 distinct CDR3 sequences, 40% to 45% of them singletons. Isolation recovered at least 6.5 million PBMCs from every sample. To note about this clonotype: What it recognizes is unknown.

Per the germline V gene, CDR1 is MNHNY and CDR2 is SVGAGI (reference sequence). This CDR3 has 14 amino acids. With 6 bases removed from V and 2 bases from J, the gap between germline ends came to 13 bases. The sequence came from a man older than 75 in good health. Sequenced material: blood. This sequence joins TRBV6-6 and TRBJ2-5; D may be TRBD1 (6 bases). In DNA form, the CDR3 reads TGTGCCAGCAGGACAGACAGGATTCAAGAGACCCAGTACTTC. Translating gives CASRTDRIQETQYF.